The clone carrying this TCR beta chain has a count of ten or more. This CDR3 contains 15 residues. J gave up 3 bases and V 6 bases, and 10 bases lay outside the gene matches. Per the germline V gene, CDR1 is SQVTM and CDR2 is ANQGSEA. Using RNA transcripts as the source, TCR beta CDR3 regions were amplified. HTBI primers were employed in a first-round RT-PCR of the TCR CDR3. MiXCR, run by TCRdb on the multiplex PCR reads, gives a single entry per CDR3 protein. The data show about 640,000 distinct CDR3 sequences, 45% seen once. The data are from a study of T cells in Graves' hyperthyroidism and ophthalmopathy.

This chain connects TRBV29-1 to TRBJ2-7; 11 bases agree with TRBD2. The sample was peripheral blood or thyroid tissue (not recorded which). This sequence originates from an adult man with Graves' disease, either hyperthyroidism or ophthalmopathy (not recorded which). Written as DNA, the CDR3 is TGCAGCGTCAAACCGGGACTAGCGGCGAACTACGAGCAGTACTTC. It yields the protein CSVKPGLAANYEQYF.